This T cell receptor (beta chain) originates from a study of blood T cells in healthy people across ages. V shed 6 bases and J shed 2 bases, with 18 bases lying between them. The CDR3 length is 16 residues. Per the germline V gene, CDR1 is SGHRS and CDR2 is YFSETQ. Alongside a J-beta primer mix, a sample-barcoded 5' primer served in a second PCR lasting about 6 to 11 cycles. A template-switch adaptor with 12 random nucleotides tagged each cDNA molecule. TCRdb passed the 5' RACE reads through MiXCR, listing each CDR3 protein once. The sample has about 1.6 million distinct CDR3 sequences; roughly 32% are singletons. Each donor was a healthy Caucasian individual from Russia, aged about 6 to 95. The study isolated at least 6.5 million PBMCs from each sample.

The sequencing sample was made of blood. The clonotype comes from a woman aged 30 to 39 in good health. The rearrangement uses TRBV5-1 and TRBJ2-1; D not resolved. This chain's CDR3 is CASMLIFSSTYNEQFF. CDR3 nucleotide sequence: TGCGCCAGCATGTTAATATTTAGTTCTACCTACAATGAGCAGTTCTTC.